This T cell receptor beta chain was identified in a study of CD8 T cells in ankylosing spondylitis. Findings and limits, study-wide: Several highly homologous variants formed a TCR beta motif that appeared characteristic of ankylosing spondylitis blood.

Scientists made TCR beta libraries using quantitative 5'-RACE with molecular barcodes. TCRdb independently ran MiXCR on the 5' RACE reads; one entry per CDR3 protein. The sample consists of roughly 670,000 distinct CDR3 sequences, roughly 20% of them appearing once. Germline V gives CDR1 MNHEY, CDR2 SMNVEV (reference sequence). This CDR3 spans 18 amino acids. V lost 1 base to trimming and J lost 3 bases; unmatched junction nucleotides: 11. In its sample, this clonotype was seen a few times. Its antigen is unidentified. The sample was blood, either unsorted or a sorted T cell fraction (not recorded which). The TCR sequence derives from a male donor with ankylosing spondylitis. This chain uses TRBV27 with TRBJ2-3, with 9 bases aligning to TRBD1. CDR3 in amino acids: CASSLYFGTGKGTDTQYF. CDR3 nucleotide sequence: TGTGCCAGCAGTTTATACTTTGGGACAGGGAAGGGGACAGATACGCAGTATTTT.